This record covers a single T cell receptor (beta chain). The antigen it recognizes is unknown. No base qualities exist here, and no much larger clone lies one base off it. Inclusion was restricted to participants for whom at least one PBMC sample before ART initiation and at least two post-ART samples were available. Treatment was received in the United States of America by all participants with HIV. Cryopreserved samples of about 0.9-11 million PBMC were thawed and washed before DNA extraction. At the time of the earliest PBMC sample for each participant with HIV, ages ranged from about 20 to 54 years. Per participant, PBMC samples came from 1-4 timepoints prior to ART initiation and 2-8 timepoints following ART initiation, for a median of 7 samples. For every participant, serial HIV viral load, CD4+ T-cell count, ART history and demographic data were obtained. Using a Qiagen kit on a QIAcube, genomic DNA was extracted from unsorted PBMC, with samples processed in batches of 12.

The data are from a study of long-term antiretroviral therapy in people with HIV (dated 2022 in TCRdb). About the study as a whole: Collection of the earliest samples took place about a decade ahead of the 2015 WHO recommendation for immediate ART, at a time when ART was typically delayed until CD4 counts fell. A retrospective serial study tested whether ART initiation and durable HIV suppression were associated with changes in peripheral blood TRB repertoire composition and diversity. About 40% of the 30 participants with HIV were female. No cross-contamination during QIAcube processing was seen in test extractions of a monoclonal T-cell line run alongside 33 polyclonal samples. A total of roughly 180 cryopreserved PBMC samples were contributed to the cohort by 30 adults with confirmed HIV infection, with samples collected serially over a mean of approximately six years (range 1-12). Results the study describes overall, beyond this receptor: Inferences about post-ART repertoire changes were limited because no data were available on ART adherence, viral resistance or therapy changes. Expanded TRB clones identified before ART initiation dominated the repertoire at all time points, although this dominance fluctuated and declined in many PLHIV after ART. Samples dated from the mid-2000s to the late 2010s, and the ART regimens used may be less effective than current ones. Since PBMC availability was limited, sequencing covered only the TCR beta chain, with no alpha chain pairing. Unsorted PBMC were profiled instead of sorted CD4+ and CD8+ T cells because pre-ART samples had limited cell numbers. CDR3 length ranges in HIV repertoires were narrower than in controls, and network structure suggested an antigen-experienced repertoire with only a slight naive shift after ART. Starting ART was linked to a significant rise in TRB diversity, yet even after long-term ART the diversity remained significantly lower than in transplant donor controls.

From a lookup of the germline V gene (reference sequence), CDR1 and CDR2 are LNHDA and SQIVND. The CDR3 sequence holds 12 residues, the cysteine and phenylalanine included. The DNA shown is the 36-base CDR3, in frame from base 1. The trim is 5 bases for V and 6 bases for J, with a gap of 10 bases between the germline ends. The immunoSEQ hsTCRB v3.0 assay was used at survey level resolution for TRB variable region sequencing. The target sequencing depth for TRB was about 40,000-55,000 T-cell genomes per sample. An Illumina MiSeq with a v3 150-cycle kit was used to sequence the pooled TRB libraries. Turning to the authors' computational methods: Repertoire analysis was performed in R inside a reproducible Nextflow workflow that covered QC, data transformation and analysis. LymphoSeq2, an R package for exploring AIRR-Seq data, was used to implement the custom analyses. After excluding a handful of samples that yielded fewer than 5000 total TRB sequences, approximately 180 HIV repertoires remained for analysis. Among the roughly 200 retained HIV repertoires, 55 to 60 were collected before ART initiation and around 130 after ART initiation. Repertoires were downsampled to 5000 TRB nucleotide sequences, and summary statistics were averaged over 100 downsampling iterations. TRB sequences were retained for analysis only if CDR3 regions of at least seven amino acids were present. Diversity was assessed using a clonality score derived from Shannon entropy and using the Gini coefficient. In the repertoire networks, any two of the top 5000 CDR3 amino acid sequences were linked whenever the two sequences differed by an edit distance of one. Antigen specificity groups and MHC restriction were predicted for TRB CDR3 amino acid sequences with GLIPH2. Known CMV, EBV, HIV or tissue antigen associations were flagged by matching CDR3 amino acid sequences against VDJdb and McPAS-TCR. Pre-ART, post-ART and control groups were compared with Wilcoxon signed-rank tests and Holm-Bonferroni correction. TCRdb's version of the immuneACCESS table is confined to in-frame rearrangements and falls short of the full clone set. An unresolved V gene accounts for under half of the shortfall where checked; the remainder is of unknown origin. Clone size and the V and J calls come from that table; the DNA yielded D and trimming. The sample data list roughly 14,000 clones, and 77% of these were observed just once. In total, the top ten clones hold 15% to 25% of the sample.

The chain employs TRBV19 and TRBJ1-2; D gene: possibly TRBD1, on 6 matching bases. The TCR sequence derives from a man aged 40-55 years with HIV. This specimen consisted of unsorted PBMCs, obtained 1.3 years before starting antiretroviral therapy. The CDR3 region: CASSWGAHGYTF. The sequenced DNA: TGTGCCAGTAGTTGGGGGGCGCATGGCTACACCTTC. Outside the CDR3, residues come from the reference TRBV19 and TRBJ1-2 proteins, so the full variable domain is: DGGITQSPKYLFRKEGQNVTLSCEQNLNHDAMYWYRQDPGQGLRLIYYSQIVNDFQKGDIAEGYSVSREKKESFPLTVTSAQKNPTAFYLCASSWGAHGYTFGSGTRLTVV.